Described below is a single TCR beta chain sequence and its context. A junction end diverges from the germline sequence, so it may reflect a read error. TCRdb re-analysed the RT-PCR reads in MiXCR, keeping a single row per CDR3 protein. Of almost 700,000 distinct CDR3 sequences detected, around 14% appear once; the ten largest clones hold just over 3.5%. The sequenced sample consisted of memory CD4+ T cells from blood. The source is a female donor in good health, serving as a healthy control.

In DNA, the CDR3 is TGTGCCAGCAGTTACCAGGGTAGCAATCAGCGCCAGCATTTT. This encodes CASSYQGSNQRQHF. The V and J genes are TRBV6-2 or TRBV6-3 and TRBJ1-5; D might be TRBD1 (5 bases). This CDR3 spans 14 amino acids. The V gene's germline CDR1 is MNHEY and CDR2 SVGEGT.